Given below is one T cell receptor beta chain in context. The data stem from a study of control samples from healthy donors and cancer patients. Libraries were prepared by immunoSEQ multiplex PCR; TCRdb keeps only in-frame clonotypes and omits some of them. This table has 200,000 or so clones, 85% to 95% appearing once. V lost 3 bases, J lost 8 bases, and 13 bases lay in between. CDR1 and CDR2 from the germline V gene are SEHNR and FQNEAQ (reference sequence). The CDR3 spans 14 residues. Sequenced input: blood. This sequence joins TRBV7-9 and TRBJ1-4; perhaps TRBD1 as D (5 bases). This clonotype was sampled from a man in his forties or fifties in good health. Here the CDR3 reads CASSLTGTKEKLFF. CDR3 nucleotides: TGTGCCAGCAGCTTGACCGGGACGAAGGAAAAACTGTTTTTT.